This entry concerns a single T cell receptor beta chain. Its antigen remains unknown. Trimming left V 5 bases short and J 1 base short, with 11 bases between. Germline V gene lookup returns CDR1 SGHDN and CDR2 FVKESK. This CDR3 has 14 residues. This sample is part of a study of lymphopenia after photon versus proton radiotherapy. Sequenced by immunoSEQ multiplex PCR; TCRdb stores in-frame clones only, minus some. The table records 2,500 to 3,000 clones, 94% of them present only once. Study-wide results and limits: Survival link was tested only in deceased patients; proton benefit remains a possibility. Oligoclonal CD8+ Temra expansion after nadir drove photon patients' diversity drop. Relative stability marked proton patients; photon patients lost diversity and naive cells.

The sequenced sample was peripheral blood, obtained from a patient treated with photon-based radiotherapy. The TCR was taken from a woman between 65 and 79 years old with pancreatic cancer. The gene calls are TRBV14 and TRBJ1-1; D is ambiguous. In nucleotides, the CDR3 is TGTGCCAGCAGCTTCGGACGGGGGAACACTGAAGCTTTCTTT. This encodes CASSFGRGNTEAFF.